The T cell receptor beta chain described here comes from a study of shared clonotypes between healthy human individuals. Study-level information: The cohort had two women and three men, ages 18 to 49.

The CDR3 loop spans 14 amino acids. Germline V CDR1 and CDR2: SGHVS, FNYEAQ. Germline trimming cut 5 bases from V and 7 bases from J; bases unmatched to any gene: 11. Each replicate PCR on the sorted subsets used about 0.2 ug DNA (around 30,000 T cell genomes). Some clones are missing from TCRdb's copy, which holds only in-frame ones; the method was immunoSEQ multiplex PCR. Of millions of clones in the sample, about 92% were seen once. The naive CD8 fraction comprised CD45RO-negative cells positively selected for CCR7 and excluded terminally differentiated effector memory CD45RA+ cells. The receptor was derived from a young man in good health. Some clones in this sample may be carry-over from other donors' samples. The rearrangement uses TRBV7-6 and TRBJ2-7, with 7 nucleotides matching TRBD2. The specimen was naive CD8+ T cells from PBMCs. The CDR3 protein is CASSPPGRGGEQYF. The CDR3 nucleotides are TGTGCCAGCAGCCCACCAGGGCGCGGGGGAGAGCAGTACTTC.